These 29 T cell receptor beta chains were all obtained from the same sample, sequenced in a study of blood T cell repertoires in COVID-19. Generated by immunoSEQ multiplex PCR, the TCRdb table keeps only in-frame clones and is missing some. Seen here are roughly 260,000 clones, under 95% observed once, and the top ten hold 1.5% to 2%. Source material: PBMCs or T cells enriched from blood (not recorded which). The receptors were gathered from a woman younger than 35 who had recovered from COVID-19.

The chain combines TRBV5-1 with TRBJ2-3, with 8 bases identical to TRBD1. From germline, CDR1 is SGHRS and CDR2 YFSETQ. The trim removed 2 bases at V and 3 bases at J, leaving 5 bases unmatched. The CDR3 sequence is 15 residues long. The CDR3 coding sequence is TGCGCCAGCAGCTTCGGGACAGGAGTTACAGATACGCAGTATTTT. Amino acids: CASSFGTGVTDTQYF.

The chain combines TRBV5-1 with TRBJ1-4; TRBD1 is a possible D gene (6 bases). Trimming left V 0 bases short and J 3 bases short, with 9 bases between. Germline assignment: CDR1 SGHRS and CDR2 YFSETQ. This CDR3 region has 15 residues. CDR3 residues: CASSLGGGSNEKLFF. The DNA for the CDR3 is TGCGCCAGCAGCTTGGGAGGGGGTTCTAATGAAAAACTGTTTTTT.

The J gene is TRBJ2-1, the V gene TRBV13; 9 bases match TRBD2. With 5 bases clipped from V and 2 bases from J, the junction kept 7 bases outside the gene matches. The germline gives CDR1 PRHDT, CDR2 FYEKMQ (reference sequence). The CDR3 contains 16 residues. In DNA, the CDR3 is TGTGCCAGCAGCCCTCGACTAGCGGCAACCTACAATGAGCAGTTCTTC. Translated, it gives CASSPRLAATYNEQFF.

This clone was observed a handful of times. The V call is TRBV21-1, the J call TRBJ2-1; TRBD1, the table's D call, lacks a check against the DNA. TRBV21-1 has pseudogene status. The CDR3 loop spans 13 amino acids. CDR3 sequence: CASEEGAYGEQFF. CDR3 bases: TGTGCCAGCGAGGAGGGGGCGTATGGTGAGCAGTTCTTC.

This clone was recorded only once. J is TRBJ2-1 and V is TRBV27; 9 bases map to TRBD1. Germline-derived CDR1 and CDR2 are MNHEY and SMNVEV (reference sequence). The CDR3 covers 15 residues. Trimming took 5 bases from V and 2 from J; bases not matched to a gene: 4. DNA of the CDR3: TGTGCCAGCAGTCCGGACAGGGGCCCCTACAATGAGCAGTTCTTC. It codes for CASSPDRGPYNEQFF.

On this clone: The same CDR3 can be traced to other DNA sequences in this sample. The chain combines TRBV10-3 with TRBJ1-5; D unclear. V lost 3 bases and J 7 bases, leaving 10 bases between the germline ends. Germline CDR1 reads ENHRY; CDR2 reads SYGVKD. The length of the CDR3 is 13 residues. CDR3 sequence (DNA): TGTGCCATCAGTGACAGGCGAAGCCAGCCCCAGCATTTT. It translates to CAISDRRSQPQHF.

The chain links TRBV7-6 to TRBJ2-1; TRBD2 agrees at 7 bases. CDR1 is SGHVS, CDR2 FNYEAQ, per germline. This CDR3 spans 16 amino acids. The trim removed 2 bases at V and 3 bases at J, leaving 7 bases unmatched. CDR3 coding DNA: TGTGCCAGCAGCTTAATGGCGGGAGTGCTCTACAATGAGCAGTTCTTC. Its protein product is CASSLMAGVLYNEQFF. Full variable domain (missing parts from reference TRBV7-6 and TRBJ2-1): GAGVSQSPRYKVTKRGQDVALRCDPISGHVSLYWYRQALGQGPEFLTYFNYEAQQDKSGLPNDRFSAERPEGSISTLTIQRTEQRDSAMYRCASSLMAGVLYNEQFFGPGTRLTVL.

The CDR3, as DNA: TGTGCCACCAGTGATTGGGGCGACAGCGCCTACGAGCAGTACTTC. Its translation: CATSDWGDSAYEQYF. V gene TRBV24-1 combines with J gene TRBJ2-7, with D maybe TRBD1 (5 bases). This CDR3 comprises 15 residues. The V and J ends lost 2 bases and 2 bases respectively, with 12 bases between them. Germline values: CDR1 KGHDR, CDR2 SFDVKD.

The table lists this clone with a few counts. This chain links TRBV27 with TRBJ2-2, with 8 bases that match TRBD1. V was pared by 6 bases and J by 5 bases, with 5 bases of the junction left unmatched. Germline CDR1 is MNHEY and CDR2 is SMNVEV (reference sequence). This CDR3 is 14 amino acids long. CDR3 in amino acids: CASRGTGRTGELFF. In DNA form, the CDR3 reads TGTGCCAGCAGGGGGACAGGTCGAACCGGGGAGCTGTTTTTT.

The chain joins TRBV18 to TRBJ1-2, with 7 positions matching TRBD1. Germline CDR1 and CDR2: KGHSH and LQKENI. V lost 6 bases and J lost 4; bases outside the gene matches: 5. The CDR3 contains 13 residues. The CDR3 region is CASSPDRAYGYTF. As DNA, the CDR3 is TGTGCCAGCTCCCCAGACAGGGCCTATGGCTACACCTTC.

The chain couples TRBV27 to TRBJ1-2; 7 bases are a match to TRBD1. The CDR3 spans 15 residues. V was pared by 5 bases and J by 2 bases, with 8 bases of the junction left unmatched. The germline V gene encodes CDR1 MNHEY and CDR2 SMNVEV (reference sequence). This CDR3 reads CASSPRRDSNYGYTF. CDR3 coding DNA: TGTGCCAGCAGTCCGCGAAGGGACAGCAACTATGGCTACACCTTC.

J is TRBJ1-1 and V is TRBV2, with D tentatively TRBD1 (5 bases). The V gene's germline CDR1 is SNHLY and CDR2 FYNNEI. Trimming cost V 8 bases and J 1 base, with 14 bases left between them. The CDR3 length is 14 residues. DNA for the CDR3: TGTGCCAGCCTGGAGACAGCGCCGAACACTGAAGCTTTCTTT. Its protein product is CASLETAPNTEAFF.

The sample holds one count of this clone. CDR3: CAIHERYRGAEAFF. Written as DNA, the CDR3 is TGTGCCATCCATGAAAGGTATCGTGGAGCTGAAGCTTTCTTT. The chain recombines TRBV6-5 with TRBJ1-1; no clear D gene. Trimming cost V 10 bases and J 6 bases, with 21 bases left between them. The V gene's germline CDR1 is MNHEY and CDR2 SVGAGI. The CDR3 runs 14 residues.

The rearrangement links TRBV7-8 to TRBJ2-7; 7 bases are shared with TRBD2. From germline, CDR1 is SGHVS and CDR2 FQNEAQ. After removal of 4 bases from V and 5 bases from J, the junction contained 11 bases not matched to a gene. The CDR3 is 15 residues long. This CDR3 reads CASSSPGLAVDEQYF. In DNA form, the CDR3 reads TGTGCCAGCAGCTCGCCGGGGCTAGCGGTGGACGAGCAGTACTTC.

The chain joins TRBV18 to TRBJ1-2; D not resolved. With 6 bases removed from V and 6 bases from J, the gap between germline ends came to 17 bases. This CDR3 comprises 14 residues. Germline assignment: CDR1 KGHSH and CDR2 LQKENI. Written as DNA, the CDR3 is TGTGCCAGCTCCTCCGGAGAGGGTTGGCATGGCTACACCTTC. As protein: CASSSGEGWHGYTF.

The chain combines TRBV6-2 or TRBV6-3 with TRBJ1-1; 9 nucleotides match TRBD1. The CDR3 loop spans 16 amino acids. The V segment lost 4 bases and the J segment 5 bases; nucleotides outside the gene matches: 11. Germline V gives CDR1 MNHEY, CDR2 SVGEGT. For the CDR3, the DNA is TGTGCCAGCAGTTTCTTCCCGACAGGGGGTGGTACTGAAGCTTTCTTT. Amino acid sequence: CASSFFPTGGGTEAFF.

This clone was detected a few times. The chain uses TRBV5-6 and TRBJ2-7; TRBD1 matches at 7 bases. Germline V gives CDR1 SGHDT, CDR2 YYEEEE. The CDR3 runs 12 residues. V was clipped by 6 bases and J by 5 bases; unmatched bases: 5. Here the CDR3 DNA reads TGTGCCAGCACCAAGACAGGGCACGAGCAGTACTTC. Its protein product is CASTKTGHEQYF.

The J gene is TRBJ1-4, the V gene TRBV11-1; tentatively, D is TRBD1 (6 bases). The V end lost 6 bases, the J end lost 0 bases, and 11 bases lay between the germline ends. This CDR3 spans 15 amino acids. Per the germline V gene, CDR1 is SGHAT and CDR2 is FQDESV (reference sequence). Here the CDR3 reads CASRDSYATNEKLFF. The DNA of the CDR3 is TGTGCCAGCAGGGACAGCTATGCAACTAATGAAAAACTGTTTTTT.

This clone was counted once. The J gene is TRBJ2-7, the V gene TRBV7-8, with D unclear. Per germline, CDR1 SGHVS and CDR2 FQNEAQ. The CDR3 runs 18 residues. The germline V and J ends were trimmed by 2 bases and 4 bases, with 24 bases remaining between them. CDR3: CASSLTTLLGRSFYEQYF. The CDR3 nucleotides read TGTGCCAGCAGCTTAACTACCCTTTTAGGCCGGTCTTTTTACGAGCAGTACTTC.

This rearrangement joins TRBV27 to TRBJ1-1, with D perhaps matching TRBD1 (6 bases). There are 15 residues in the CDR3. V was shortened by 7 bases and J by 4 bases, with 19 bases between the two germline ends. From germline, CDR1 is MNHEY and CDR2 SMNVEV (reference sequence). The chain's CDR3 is CASTTPKGGGTEAFF. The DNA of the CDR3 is TGTGCCAGCACCACTCCAAAGGGGGGGGGCACTGAAGCTTTCTTT.

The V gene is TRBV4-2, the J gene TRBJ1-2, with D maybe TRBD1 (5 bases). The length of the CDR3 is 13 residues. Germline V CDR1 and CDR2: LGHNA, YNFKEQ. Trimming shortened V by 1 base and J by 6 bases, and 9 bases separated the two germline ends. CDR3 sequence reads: CASSQVKGDGYTF. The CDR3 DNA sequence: TGTGCCAGCAGCCAAGTAAAAGGGGATGGCTACACCTTC.

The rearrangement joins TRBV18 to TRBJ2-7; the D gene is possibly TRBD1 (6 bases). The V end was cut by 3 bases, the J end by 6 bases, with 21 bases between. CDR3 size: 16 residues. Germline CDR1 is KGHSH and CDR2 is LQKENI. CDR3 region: CASSPYGALRGGEQYF. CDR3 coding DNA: TGTGCCAGCTCACCTTACGGGGCTTTACGAGGGGGCGAGCAGTACTTC. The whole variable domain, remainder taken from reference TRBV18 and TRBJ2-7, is NAGVMQNPRHLVRRRGQEARLRCSPMKGHSHVYWYRQLPEEGLKFMVYLQKENIIDESGMPKERFSAEFPKEGPSILRIQQVVRGDSAAYFCASSPYGALRGGEQYFGPGTRLTVT.

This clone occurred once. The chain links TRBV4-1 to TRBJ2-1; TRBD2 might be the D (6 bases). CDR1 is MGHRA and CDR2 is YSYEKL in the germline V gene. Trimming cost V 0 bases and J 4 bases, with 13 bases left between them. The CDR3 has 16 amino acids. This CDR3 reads CASSQDRRLAYNEQFF. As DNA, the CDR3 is TGCGCCAGCAGCCAAGATAGGCGGCTAGCGTACAATGAGCAGTTCTTC.

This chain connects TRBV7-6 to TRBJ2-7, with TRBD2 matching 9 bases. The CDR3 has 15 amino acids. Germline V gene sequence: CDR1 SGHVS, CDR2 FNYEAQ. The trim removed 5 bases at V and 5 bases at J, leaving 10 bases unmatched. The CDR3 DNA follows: TGTGCCAGCAGCCAGCAGGCGGGAGGGAGGAACGAGCAGTACTTC. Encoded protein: CASSQQAGGRNEQYF.

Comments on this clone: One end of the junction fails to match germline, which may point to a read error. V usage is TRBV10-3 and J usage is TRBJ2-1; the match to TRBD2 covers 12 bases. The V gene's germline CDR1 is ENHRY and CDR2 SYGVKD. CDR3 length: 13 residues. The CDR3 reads CAIRTSGDNGQFF. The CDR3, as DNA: TGTGCCATAAGGACTAGCGGGGACAATGGGCAGTTCTTC.

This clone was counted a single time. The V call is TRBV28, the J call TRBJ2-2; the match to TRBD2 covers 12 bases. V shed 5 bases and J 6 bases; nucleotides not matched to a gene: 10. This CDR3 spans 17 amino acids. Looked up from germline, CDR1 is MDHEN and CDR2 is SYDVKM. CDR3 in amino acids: CASSGLAGTPGPGELFF. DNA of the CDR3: TGTGCCAGCAGTGGACTAGCGGGAACCCCTGGGCCCGGGGAGCTGTTTTTT.

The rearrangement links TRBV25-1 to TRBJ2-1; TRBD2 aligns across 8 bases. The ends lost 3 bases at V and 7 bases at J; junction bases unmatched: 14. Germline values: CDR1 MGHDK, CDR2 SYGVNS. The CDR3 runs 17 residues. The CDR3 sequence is CASSDLPSGRKENEQFF. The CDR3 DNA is TGTGCCAGCAGTGACCTCCCCAGCGGGAGAAAAGAAAATGAGCAGTTCTTC.

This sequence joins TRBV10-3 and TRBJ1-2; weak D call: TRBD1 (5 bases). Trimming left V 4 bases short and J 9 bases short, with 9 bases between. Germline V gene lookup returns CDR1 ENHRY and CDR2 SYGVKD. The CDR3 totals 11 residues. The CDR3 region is CAISGGVSYTF. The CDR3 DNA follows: TGTGCCATCAGTGGGGGGGTCAGCTACACCTTC.

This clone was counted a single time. The CDR3 spells CASSPRGSQPQHF. Written as DNA, the CDR3 is TGTGCCAGCAGCCCCCGGGGTAGTCAGCCCCAGCATTTT. V and J are TRBV7-2 and TRBJ1-5; the D is unclear. V lost 5 bases to trimming and J lost 6 bases, with 11 bases between them. This CDR3 has 13 amino acids. Germline assignment: CDR1 SGHTA and CDR2 FQGNSA.